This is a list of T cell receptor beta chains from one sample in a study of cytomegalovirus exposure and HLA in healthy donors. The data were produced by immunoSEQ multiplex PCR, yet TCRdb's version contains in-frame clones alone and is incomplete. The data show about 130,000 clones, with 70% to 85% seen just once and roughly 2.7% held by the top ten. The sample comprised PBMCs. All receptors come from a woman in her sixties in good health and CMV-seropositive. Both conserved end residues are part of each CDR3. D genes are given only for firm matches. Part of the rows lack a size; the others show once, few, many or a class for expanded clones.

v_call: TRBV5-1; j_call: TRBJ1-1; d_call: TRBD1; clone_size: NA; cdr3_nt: TGCGCCAGCAGCTCACAGGGGGCTGAAGCTTTCTTT; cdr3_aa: CASSSQGAEAFF
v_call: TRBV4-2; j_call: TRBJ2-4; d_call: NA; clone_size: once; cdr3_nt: TGTGCCAGCAGCCAAGACGCACAGGTTAAAAACATTCAGTACTTC; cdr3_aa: CASSQDAQVKNIQYF
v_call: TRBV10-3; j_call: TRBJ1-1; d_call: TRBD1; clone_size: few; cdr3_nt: TGTGCCATCAGTGATCGACAGGGGAACACTGAAGCTTTCTTT; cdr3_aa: CAISDRQGNTEAFF
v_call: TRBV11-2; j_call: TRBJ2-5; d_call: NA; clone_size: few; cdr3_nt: TGTGCCAGCAGCTCGTTTGTTCCCCCAGAGACCCAGTACTTC; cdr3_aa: CASSSFVPPETQYF
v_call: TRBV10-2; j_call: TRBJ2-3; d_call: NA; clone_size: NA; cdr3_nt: TGCGCCAGCAGTGAGGAAGTAGGTAGGGGTACGCAGTATTTT; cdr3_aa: CASSEEVGRGTQYF
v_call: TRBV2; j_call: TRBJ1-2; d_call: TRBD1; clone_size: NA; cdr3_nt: TGTGCCAGCAGGGGACAGGTAGACTACACCTTC; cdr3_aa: CASRGQVDYTF
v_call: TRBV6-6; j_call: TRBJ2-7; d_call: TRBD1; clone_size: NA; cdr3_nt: TGTGCCAGCGGAATCGGACAGGGGGCCTACGAGCAGTACTTC; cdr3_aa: CASGIGQGAYEQYF
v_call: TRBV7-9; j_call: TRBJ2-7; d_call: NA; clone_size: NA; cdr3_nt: TGTGCCAGCAGCCCCACAGGGTTGGGGGCCTCCTACGAGCAGTACTTC; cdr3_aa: CASSPTGLGASYEQYF
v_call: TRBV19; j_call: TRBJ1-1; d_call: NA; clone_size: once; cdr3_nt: TGTGCCAGTAGTATAATGTCCGGGGGTGGAACTGAAGCTTTCTTT; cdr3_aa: CASSIMSGGGTEAFF
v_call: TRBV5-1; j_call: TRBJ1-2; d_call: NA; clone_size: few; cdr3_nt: TGCGCCAGCAGCGCAGGGGCCTCCTCTGGATATGGCTACACCTTC; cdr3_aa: CASSAGASSGYGYTF
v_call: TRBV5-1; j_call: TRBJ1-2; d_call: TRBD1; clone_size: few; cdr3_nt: TGCGCCAGCAGCTTGGAGGGGGCTCACTATGGCTACACCTTC; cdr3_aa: CASSLEGAHYGYTF
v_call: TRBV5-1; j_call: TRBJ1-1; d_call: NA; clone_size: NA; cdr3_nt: TGCGCCAGCAGGGAGGGGATAGGGACTGAAGCTTTCTTT; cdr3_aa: CASREGIGTEAFF
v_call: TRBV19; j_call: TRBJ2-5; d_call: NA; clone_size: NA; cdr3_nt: TGTGCCAGTAGTATAGACCGCGGGGCCCCGGCCGCCCGGGAGACCCAGTACTTC; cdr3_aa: CASSIDRGAPAARETQYF
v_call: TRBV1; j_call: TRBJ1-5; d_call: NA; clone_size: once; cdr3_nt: TGCACCAGCAGCCAAGTCCAGGGGCCTCCGCGTTATAGCAATCAGCCCCAGCATTTT; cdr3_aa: CTSSQVQGPPRYSNQPQHF
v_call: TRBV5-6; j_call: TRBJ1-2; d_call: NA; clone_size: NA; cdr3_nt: TGTGCCAGCAGCTCCTCAGGGCCCTATGGCTACACCTTC; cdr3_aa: CASSSSGPYGYTF